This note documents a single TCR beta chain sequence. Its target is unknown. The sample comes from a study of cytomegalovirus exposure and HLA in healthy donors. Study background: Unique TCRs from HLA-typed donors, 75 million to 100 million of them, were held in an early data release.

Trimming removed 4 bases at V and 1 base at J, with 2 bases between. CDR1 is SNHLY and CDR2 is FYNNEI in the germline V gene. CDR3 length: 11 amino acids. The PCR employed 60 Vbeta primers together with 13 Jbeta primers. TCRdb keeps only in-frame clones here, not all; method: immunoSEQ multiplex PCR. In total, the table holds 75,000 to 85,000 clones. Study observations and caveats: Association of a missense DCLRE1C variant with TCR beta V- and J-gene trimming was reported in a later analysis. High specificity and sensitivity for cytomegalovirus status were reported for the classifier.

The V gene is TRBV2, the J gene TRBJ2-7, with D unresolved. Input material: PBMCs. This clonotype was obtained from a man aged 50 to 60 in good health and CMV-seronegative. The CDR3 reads CASSVSYEQYF. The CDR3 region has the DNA TGTGCCAGCAGTGTATCCTACGAGCAGTACTTC.